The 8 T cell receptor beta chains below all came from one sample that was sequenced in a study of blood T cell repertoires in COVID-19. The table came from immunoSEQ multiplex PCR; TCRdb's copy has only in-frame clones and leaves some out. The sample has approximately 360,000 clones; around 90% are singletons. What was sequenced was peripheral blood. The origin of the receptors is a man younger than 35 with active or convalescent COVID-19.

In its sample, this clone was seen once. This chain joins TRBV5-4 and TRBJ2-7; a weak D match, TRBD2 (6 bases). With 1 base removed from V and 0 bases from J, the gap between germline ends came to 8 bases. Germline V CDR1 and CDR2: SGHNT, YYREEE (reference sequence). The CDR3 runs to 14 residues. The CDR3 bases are TGTGCCAGCAGCTTGTTGGGGGGCTCCTACGAGCAGTACTTC. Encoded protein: CASSLLGGSYEQYF.

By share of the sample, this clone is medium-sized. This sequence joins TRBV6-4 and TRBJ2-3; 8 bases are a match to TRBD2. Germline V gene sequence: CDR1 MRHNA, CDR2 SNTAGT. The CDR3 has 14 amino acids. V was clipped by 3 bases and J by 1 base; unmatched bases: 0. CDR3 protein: CASSERGGTDTQYF. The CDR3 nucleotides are TGTGCCAGCAGTGAGCGGGGGGGCACAGATACGCAGTATTTT.

CDR3 amino acids: CASEGQGRGYTF. The CDR3 region has the DNA TGTGCCAGCGAGGGACAGGGACGCGGCTACACCTTC. The rearrangement joins TRBV28 to TRBJ1-2; TRBD1 agrees at 9 bases. The junction had 6 bases not matched to a gene; V was cut back by 8 bases and J by 8 bases. Germline V gives CDR1 MDHEN, CDR2 SYDVKM. CDR3 length equals 12 residues.

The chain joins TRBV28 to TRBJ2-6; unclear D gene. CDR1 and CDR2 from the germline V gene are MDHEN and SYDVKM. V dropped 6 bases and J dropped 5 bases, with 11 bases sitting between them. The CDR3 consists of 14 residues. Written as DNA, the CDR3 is TGTGCCAGCAGCCCCCGGTCCCGGGCCAACGTCCTGACTTTC. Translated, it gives CASSPRSRANVLTF. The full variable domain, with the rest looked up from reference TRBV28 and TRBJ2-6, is DVKVTQSSRYLVKRTGEKVFLECVQDMDHENMFWYRQDPGLGLRLIYFSYDVKMKEKGDIPEGYSVSREKKERFSLILESASTNQTSMYLCASSPRSRANVLTFGAGSRLTVL.

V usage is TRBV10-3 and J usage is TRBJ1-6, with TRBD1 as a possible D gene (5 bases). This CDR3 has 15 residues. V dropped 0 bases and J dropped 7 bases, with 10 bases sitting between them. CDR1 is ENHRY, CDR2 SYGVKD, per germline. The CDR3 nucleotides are TGTGCCATCAGTGAGTCGACAGCGGGGAATTCACCCCTCCACTTT. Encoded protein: CAISESTAGNSPLHF.

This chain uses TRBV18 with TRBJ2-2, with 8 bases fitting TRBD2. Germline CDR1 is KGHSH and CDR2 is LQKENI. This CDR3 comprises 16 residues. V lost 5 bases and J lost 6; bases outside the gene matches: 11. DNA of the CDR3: TGTGCCAGCTCAAAGGAGAGCGGGAGCACCGCCGGGGAGCTGTTTTTT. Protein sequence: CASSKESGSTAGELFF.

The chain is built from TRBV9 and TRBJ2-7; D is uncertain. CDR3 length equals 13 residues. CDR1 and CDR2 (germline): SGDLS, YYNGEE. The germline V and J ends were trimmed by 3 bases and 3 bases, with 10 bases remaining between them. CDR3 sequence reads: CASSATGFYEQYF. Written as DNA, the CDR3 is TGTGCCAGCAGCGCCACGGGTTTCTACGAGCAGTACTTC.

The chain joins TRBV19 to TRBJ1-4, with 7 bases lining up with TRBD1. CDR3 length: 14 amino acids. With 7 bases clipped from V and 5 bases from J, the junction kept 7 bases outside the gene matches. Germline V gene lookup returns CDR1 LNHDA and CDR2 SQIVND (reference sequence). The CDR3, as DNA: TGTGCCAGTACCGGGACAGTTCACAATGAAAAACTGTTTTTT. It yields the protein CASTGTVHNEKLFF.